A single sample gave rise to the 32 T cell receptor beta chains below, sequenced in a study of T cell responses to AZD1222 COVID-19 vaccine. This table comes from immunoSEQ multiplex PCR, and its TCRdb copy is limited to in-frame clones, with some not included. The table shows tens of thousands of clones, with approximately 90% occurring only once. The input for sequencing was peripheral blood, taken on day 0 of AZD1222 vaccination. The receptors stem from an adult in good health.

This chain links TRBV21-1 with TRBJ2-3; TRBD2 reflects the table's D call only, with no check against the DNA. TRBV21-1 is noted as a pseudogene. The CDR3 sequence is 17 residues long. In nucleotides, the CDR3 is TGTGCCAGCAGCAACGGAGGACTAGCGGTACTCGAAGATACGCAGTATTTT. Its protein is CASSNGGLAVLEDTQYF.

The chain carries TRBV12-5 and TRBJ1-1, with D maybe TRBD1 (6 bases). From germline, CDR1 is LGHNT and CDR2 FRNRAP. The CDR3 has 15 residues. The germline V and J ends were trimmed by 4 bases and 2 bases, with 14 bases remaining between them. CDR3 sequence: CASGSGRDINTEAFF. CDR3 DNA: TGTGCTAGTGGTTCAGGGCGGGACATAAACACTGAAGCTTTCTTT.

For the CDR3, the DNA is TGCGCCAGCAGTTTGTTCGGGACATCCGAACAGCCCCAGCATTTT. Protein sequence: CASSLFGTSEQPQHF. V usage is TRBV5-1 and J usage is TRBJ1-5; D may be TRBD1 (6 bases). The CDR3 is made up of 15 amino acids. The germline V and J ends were trimmed by 5 bases and 7 bases, with 19 bases remaining between them. Germline V CDR1 and CDR2: SGHRS, YFSETQ.

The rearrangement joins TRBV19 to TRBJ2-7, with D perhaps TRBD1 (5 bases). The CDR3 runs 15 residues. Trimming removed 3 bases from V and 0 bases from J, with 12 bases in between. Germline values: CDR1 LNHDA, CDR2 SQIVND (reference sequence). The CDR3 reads CASSMVTGNSYEQYF. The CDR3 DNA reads TGTGCCAGTAGTATGGTAACAGGTAACTCCTACGAGCAGTACTTC.

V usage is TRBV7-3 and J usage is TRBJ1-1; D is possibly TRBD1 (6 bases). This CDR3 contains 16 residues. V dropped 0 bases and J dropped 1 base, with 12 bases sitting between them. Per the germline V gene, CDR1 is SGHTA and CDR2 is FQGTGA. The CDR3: CASSLTPGHPNTEAFF. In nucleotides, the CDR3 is TGTGCCAGCAGCTTAACTCCGGGACACCCGAACACTGAAGCTTTCTTT.

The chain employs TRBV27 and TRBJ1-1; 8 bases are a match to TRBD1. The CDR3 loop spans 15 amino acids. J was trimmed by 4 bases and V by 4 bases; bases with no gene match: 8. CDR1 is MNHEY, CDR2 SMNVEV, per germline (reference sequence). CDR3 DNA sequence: TGTGCCAGCAGTTCAATGACAGGGGTGAGCACTGAAGCTTTCTTT. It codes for CASSSMTGVSTEAFF.

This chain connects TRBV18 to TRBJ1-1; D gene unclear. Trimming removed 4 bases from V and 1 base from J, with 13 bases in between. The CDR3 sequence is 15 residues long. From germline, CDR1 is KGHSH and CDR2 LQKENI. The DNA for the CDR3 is TGTGCCAGCTCACGCATGGGCGAGGGGAACACTGAAGCTTTCTTT. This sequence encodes CASSRMGEGNTEAFF.

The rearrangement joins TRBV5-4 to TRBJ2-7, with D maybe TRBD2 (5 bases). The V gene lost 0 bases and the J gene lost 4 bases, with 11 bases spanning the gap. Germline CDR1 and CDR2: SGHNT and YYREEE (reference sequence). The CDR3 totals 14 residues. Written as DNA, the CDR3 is TGTGCCAGCAGCTTGGTTCCGTCGGGGTACGAGCAGTACTTC. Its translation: CASSLVPSGYEQYF.

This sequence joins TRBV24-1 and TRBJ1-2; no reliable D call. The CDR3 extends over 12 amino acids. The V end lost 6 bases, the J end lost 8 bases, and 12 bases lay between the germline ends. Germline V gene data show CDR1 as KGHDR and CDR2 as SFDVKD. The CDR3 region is CATSPGEWGYTF. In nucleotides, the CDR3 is TGTGCCACCAGTCCCGGGGAGTGGGGCTACACCTTC.

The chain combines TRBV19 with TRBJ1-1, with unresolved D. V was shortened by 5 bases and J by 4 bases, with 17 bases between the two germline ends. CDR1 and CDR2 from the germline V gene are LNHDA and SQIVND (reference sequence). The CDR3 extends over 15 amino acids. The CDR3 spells CASSSRTALGTEAFF. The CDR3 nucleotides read TGTGCCAGTAGTTCAAGGACCGCTTTGGGCACTGAAGCTTTCTTT.

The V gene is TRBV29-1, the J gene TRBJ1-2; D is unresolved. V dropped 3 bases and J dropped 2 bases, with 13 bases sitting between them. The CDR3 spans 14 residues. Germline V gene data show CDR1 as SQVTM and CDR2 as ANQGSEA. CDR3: CSVDSALANYGYTF. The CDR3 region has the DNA TGCAGCGTTGATTCGGCGCTAGCCAACTATGGCTACACCTTC.

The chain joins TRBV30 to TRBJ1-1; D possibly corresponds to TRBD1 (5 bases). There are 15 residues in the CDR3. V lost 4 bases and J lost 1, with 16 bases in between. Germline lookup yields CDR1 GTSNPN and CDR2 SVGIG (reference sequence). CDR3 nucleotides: TGTGCCTGGACGGGGCGTCTGGGTAAGAACACTGAAGCTTTCTTT. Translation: CAWTGRLGKNTEAFF.

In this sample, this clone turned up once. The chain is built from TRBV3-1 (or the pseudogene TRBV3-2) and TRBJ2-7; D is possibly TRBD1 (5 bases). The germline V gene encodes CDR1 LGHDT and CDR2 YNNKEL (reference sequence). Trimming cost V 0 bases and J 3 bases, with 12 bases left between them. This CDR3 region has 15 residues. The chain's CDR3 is CASSQETQGHYEQYF. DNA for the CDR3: TGTGCCAGCAGCCAAGAAACGCAGGGCCACTACGAGCAGTACTTC.

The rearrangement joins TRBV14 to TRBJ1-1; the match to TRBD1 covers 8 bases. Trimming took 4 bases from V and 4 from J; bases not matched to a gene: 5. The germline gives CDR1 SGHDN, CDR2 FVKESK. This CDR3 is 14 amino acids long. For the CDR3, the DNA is TGTGCCAGCAGCCCCAGGGGGCTCCTCACTGAAGCTTTCTTT. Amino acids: CASSPRGLLTEAFF.

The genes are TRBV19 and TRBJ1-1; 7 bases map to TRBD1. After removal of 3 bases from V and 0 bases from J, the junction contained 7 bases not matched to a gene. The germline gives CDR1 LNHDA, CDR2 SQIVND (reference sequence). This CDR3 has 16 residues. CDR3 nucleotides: TGTGCCAGTAGTATGCCCTTGGGACAGCTGAACACTGAAGCTTTCTTT. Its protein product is CASSMPLGQLNTEAFF.

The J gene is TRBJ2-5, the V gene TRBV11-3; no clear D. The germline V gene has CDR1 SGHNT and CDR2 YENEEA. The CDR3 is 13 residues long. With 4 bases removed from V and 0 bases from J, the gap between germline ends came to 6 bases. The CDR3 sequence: CASSSPNQETQYF. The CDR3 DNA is TGTGCCAGCAGCTCGCCCAACCAAGAGACCCAGTACTTC.

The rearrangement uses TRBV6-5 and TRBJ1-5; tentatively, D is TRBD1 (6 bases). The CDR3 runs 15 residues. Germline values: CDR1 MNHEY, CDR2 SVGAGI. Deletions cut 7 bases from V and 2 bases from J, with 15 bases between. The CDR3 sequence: CASKRGTYRNQPQHF. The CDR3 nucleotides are TGTGCCAGCAAGAGGGGGACTTATCGCAATCAGCCCCAGCATTTT.

For the CDR3, the DNA is TGCGCCAGCAGCCAAGAACGGTACGGTCGCACTGAAGCTTTCTTT. It codes for CASSQERYGRTEAFF. The chain links TRBV4-1 to TRBJ1-1; D not certain. CDR1 and CDR2 from the germline V gene are MGHRA and YSYEKL. This CDR3 is 15 amino acids long. V dropped 0 bases and J dropped 4 bases, with 12 bases sitting between them.

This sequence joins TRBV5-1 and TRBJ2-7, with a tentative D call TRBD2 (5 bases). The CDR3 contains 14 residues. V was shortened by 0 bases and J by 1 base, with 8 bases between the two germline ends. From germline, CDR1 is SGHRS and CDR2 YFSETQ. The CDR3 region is CASSLVEGSYEQYF. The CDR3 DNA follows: TGCGCCAGCAGCTTGGTCGAGGGTTCCTACGAGCAGTACTTC.

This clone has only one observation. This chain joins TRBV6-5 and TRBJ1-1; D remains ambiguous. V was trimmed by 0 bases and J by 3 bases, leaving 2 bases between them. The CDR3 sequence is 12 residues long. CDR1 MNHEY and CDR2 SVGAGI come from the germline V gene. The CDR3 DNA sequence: TGTGCCAGCAGTTACTCGTACACTGAAGCTTTCTTT. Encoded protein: CASSYSYTEAFF.

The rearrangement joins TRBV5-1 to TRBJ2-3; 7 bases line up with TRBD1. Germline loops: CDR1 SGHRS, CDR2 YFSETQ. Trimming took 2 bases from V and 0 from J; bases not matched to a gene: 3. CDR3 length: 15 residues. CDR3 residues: CASSLGQASTDTQYF. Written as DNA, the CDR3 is TGCGCCAGCAGCTTAGGACAGGCTAGCACAGATACGCAGTATTTT.

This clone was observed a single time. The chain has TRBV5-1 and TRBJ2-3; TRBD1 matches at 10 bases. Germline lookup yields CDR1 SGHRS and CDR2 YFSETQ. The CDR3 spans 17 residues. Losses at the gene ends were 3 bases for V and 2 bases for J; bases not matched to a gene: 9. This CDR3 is CASSSGRDRGITDTQYF. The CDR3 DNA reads TGCGCCAGCAGCTCTGGCCGGGACAGGGGTATCACAGATACGCAGTATTTT.

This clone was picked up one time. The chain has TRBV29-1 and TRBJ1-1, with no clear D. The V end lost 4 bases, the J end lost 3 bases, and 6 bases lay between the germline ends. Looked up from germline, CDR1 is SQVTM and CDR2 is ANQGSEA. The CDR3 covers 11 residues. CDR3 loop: CSVVVHTEAFF. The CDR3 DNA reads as TGCAGCGTTGTAGTGCACACTGAAGCTTTCTTT.

Here the CDR3 reads CASTPSGTGELFF. For the CDR3, the DNA is TGTGCCAGTACCCCATCCGGGACCGGGGAGCTGTTTTTT. The rearrangement links TRBV19 to TRBJ2-2; D unresolved. V shed 7 bases and J shed 5 bases, with 11 bases lying between them. This CDR3 has 13 residues. The germline V gene encodes CDR1 LNHDA and CDR2 SQIVND (reference sequence).

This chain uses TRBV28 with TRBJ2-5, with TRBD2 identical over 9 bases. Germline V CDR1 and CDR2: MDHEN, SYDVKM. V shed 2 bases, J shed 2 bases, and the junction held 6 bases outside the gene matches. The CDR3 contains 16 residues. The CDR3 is CASSLGRGGGQETQYF. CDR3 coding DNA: TGTGCCAGCAGTTTAGGGCGGGGGGGAGGACAAGAGACCCAGTACTTC.

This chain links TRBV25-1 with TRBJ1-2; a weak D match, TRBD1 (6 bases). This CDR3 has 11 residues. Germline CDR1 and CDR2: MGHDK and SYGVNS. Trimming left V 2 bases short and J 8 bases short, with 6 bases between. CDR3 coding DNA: TGTGCCAGCAGTGAAACAGGGGGCTACACCTTC. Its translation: CASSETGGYTF.

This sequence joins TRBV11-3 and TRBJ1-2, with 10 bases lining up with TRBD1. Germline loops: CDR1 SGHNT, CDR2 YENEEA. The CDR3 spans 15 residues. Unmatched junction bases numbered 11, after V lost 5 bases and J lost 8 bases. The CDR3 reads CASSTARQGAQGYTF. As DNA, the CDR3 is TGTGCCAGCAGCACCGCCAGACAGGGGGCTCAAGGCTACACCTTC.

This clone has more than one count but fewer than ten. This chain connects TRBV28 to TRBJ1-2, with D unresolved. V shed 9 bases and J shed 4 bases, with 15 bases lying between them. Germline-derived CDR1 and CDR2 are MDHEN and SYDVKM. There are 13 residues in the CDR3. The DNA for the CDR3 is TGTGCCAGTAAAGGCCGGGTACGCTATGGCTACACCTTC. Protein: CASKGRVRYGYTF.

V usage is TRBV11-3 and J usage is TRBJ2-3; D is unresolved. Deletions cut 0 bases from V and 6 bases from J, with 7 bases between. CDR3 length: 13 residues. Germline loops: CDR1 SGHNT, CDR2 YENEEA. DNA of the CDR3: TGTGCCAGCAGCTTAGACCGACCGGATACGCAGTATTTT. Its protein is CASSLDRPDTQYF.

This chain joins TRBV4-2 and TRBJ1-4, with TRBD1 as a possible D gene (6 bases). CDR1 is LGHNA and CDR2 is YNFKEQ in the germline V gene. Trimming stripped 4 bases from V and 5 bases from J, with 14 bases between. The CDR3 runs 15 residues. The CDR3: CASSPQSQGNEKLFF. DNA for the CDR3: TGTGCCAGCAGCCCCCAGTCACAGGGAAATGAAAAACTGTTTTTT.

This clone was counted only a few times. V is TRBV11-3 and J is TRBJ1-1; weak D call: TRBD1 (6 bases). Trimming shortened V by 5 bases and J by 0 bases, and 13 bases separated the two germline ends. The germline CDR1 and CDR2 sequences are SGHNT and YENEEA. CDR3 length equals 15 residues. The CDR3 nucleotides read TGTGCCAGCAGCCCGGGGGGCCGCATGAACACTGAAGCTTTCTTT. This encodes CASSPGGRMNTEAFF. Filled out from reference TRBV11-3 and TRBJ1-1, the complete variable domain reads EAGVVQSPRYKIIEKKQPVAFWCNPISGHNTLYWYLQNLGQGPELLIRYENEEAVDDSQLPKDRFSAERLKGVDSTLKIQPAELGDSAVYLCASSPGGRMNTEAFFGQGTRLTVV.

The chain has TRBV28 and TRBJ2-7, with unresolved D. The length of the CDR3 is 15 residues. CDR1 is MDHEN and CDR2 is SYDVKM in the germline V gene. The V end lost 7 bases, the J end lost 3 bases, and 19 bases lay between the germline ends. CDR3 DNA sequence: TGTGCCAGCATCGGAAGCTGGGAACGGTACTACGAGCAGTACTTC. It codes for CASIGSWERYYEQYF. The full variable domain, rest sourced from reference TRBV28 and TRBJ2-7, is DVKVTQSSRYLVKRTGEKVFLECVQDMDHENMFWYRQDPGLGLRLIYFSYDVKMKEKGDIPEGYSVSREKKERFSLILESASTNQTSMYLCASIGSWERYYEQYFGPGTRLTVT.